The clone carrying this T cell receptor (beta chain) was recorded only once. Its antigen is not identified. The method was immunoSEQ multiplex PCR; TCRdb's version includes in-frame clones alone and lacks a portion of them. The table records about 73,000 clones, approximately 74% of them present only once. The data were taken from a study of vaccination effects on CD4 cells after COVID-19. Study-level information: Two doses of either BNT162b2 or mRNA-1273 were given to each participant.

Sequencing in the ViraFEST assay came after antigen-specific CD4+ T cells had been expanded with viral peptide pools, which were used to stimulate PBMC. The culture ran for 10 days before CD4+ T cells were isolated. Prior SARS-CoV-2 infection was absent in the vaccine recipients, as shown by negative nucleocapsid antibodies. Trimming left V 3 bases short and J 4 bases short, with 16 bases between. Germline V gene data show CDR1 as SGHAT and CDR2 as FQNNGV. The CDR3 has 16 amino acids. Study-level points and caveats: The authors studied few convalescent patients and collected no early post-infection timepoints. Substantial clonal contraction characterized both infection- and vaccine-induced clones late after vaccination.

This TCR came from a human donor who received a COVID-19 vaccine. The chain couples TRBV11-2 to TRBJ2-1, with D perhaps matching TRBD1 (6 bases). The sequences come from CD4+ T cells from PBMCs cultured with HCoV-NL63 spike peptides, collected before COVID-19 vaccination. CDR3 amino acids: CASSLRRDTYYNEQFF. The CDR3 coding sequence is TGTGCCAGCAGCTTGCGCCGGGACACTTATTACAATGAGCAGTTCTTC.